This TCR beta chain came from a study of blood T cell repertoires in COVID-19. Sequencing used immunoSEQ multiplex PCR; TCRdb keeps in-frame clones, though not all of them. The table records some 250,000 clones, about four fifths of them present only once. There are 18 residues in the CDR3. J was trimmed by 2 bases and V by 0 bases; bases with no gene match: 12. Germline lookup yields CDR1 LGHDT and CDR2 YNNKEL (reference sequence). This chain joins TRBV3-1 (or the pseudogene TRBV3-2) and TRBJ2-7, with 8 nucleotides matching TRBD2. The specimen was peripheral blood. The sequence was collected from a woman aged 18-35 years with acute or convalescent COVID-19. This chain's CDR3 is CASSQDPGRAGVAYEQYF. The CDR3 DNA reads as TGTGCCAGCAGCCAAGACCCCGGGAGAGCGGGAGTAGCCTACGAGCAGTACTTC.